The 21 T cell receptor beta chains listed next were all sequenced from one sample in a study of blood T cell repertoires in COVID-19. Using immunoSEQ multiplex PCR, the repertoire was profiled, and TCRdb retains in-frame clones only, with some absent. The sample yields 150,000 to 160,000 clones, over 60% seen once. Sequencing was carried out using peripheral blood. These receptors all stem from a man older than 75 with acute or convalescent COVID-19.

CDR3 loop: CASRLRQPQHF. The CDR3 bases are TGTGCCAGCAGATTGAGACAGCCCCAGCATTTT. The V and J genes are TRBV2 and TRBJ1-5, with D unresolved. Trimming removed 6 bases from V and 7 bases from J, with 7 bases in between. Germline values: CDR1 SNHLY, CDR2 FYNNEI. The CDR3 has 11 amino acids.

Concerning this clone itself: Germline and junction disagree at one end, which may indicate a read error. This chain connects TRBV7-7 to TRBJ2-2; 7 bases match TRBD1. The CDR3 length is 15 residues. Germline CDR1 SSHAT, CDR2 FNYEAQ (reference sequence). CDR3 in DNA: TGTGCTAGCAGCCCGGACAGGAGTTACACCGGGGAGCTGTTTTTT. Amino acids: CASSPDRSYTGELFF.

The gene calls are TRBV7-2 and TRBJ2-2; TRBD2 matches at 9 bases. CDR3 length equals 16 residues. From germline, CDR1 is SGHTA and CDR2 FQGNSA. The V and J ends lost 4 bases and 4 bases, in that order; junction bases with no gene match: 7. CDR3 nucleotide sequence: TGTGCCAGCAGCTCCCCCGCGGGGGGGCCCACCGGGGAGCTGTTTTTT. Translated: CASSSPAGGPTGELFF.

The chain uses TRBV6-2 or TRBV6-3 and TRBJ1-6, with D unclear. Germline V gives CDR1 MNHEY, CDR2 SVGEGT. V lost 6 bases and J 4 bases, leaving 10 bases between the germline ends. This CDR3 region has 14 residues. CDR3 sequence reads: CASSNGNYNSPLHF. The CDR3 bases are TGTGCCAGCAGCAACGGGAATTATAATTCACCCCTCCACTTT.

In DNA form, the CDR3 reads TGTGCCAGCAGTTACGTCGGGGGTTCGTCTAATGAAAAACTGTTTTTT. Protein sequence: CASSYVGGSSNEKLFF. The V call is TRBV6-2 or TRBV6-3, the J call TRBJ1-4; TRBD1 might be the D (5 bases). Germline V gene sequence: CDR1 MNHEY, CDR2 SVGEGT. V dropped 2 bases and J dropped 3 bases, with 13 bases sitting between them. There are 16 residues in the CDR3.

The rearrangement uses TRBV5-8 and TRBJ2-4; weak D call: TRBD2 (5 bases). This CDR3 comprises 17 residues. Per the germline V gene, CDR1 is SGHTS and CDR2 is YDEGEE. Trimming took off 3 bases at V and 0 bases at J, with 16 bases between the two ends. The CDR3 loop is CASSSAGISLAKNIQYF. DNA of the CDR3: TGTGCCAGCAGCTCGGCCGGGATCTCACTAGCCAAAAACATTCAGTACTTC.

The chain joins TRBV28 to TRBJ1-1; D is unclear. Trimming took off 11 bases at V and 2 bases at J, with 12 bases between the two ends. The CDR3 consists of 12 residues. Germline V gene lookup returns CDR1 MDHEN and CDR2 SYDVKM. CDR3 sequence reads: CAGAGGNTEAFF. The CDR3 DNA reads as TGTGCCGGCGCAGGAGGCAACACTGAAGCTTTCTTT.

V usage is TRBV5-1 and J usage is TRBJ1-6; 8 positions agree with TRBD1. The CDR3 sequence is 15 residues long. J was trimmed by 7 bases and V by 0 bases; bases with no gene match: 3. Germline V gene lookup returns CDR1 SGHRS and CDR2 YFSETQ. The CDR3, as DNA: TGCGCCAGCAGCTTGGTACAGGGGGAGAATTCACCCCTCCACTTT. This codes for CASSLVQGENSPLHF.

Regarding this clone: One end of the junction is discordant with germline, which a read error may explain. CDR3: CASTQNIGDTQYF. The CDR3 DNA is TGTGCCAGCACCCAAAACATCGGGGATACGCAGTATTTT. The V and J genes are TRBV4-2 and TRBJ2-3; no reliable D call. CDR1 LGHNA and CDR2 YNFKEQ come from the germline V gene. The CDR3 length is 13 residues.

V and J are TRBV28 and TRBJ1-5; TRBD1 matches 10 bases. Germline assignment: CDR1 MDHEN and CDR2 SYDVKM. CDR3 length equals 16 residues. V gave up 3 bases and J gave up 4 bases; unmatched junction bases: 6. The CDR3 reads CASSFRTGGFNQPQHF. The DNA for the CDR3 is TGTGCCAGCAGTTTTCGGACAGGGGGATTTAATCAGCCCCAGCATTTT.

V gene TRBV5-6 combines with J gene TRBJ2-7, with TRBD1 matching 7 bases. CDR1 is SGHDT and CDR2 is YYEEEE in the germline V gene. The CDR3 consists of 16 residues. V trimming: 4 bases; J trimming: 0 bases; junction bases outside the gene matches: 10. CDR3 amino acids: CASSATGTESSYEQYV. CDR3 bases: TGTGCCAGCAGCGCTACCGGGACAGAAAGCTCCTACGAGCAGTACGTC.

This rearrangement joins TRBV3-1 (or the pseudogene TRBV3-2) to TRBJ2-1; TRBD2 might be the D (6 bases). Trimming removed 1 base at V and 3 bases at J, with 13 bases between. The germline gives CDR1 LGHDT, CDR2 YNNKEL (reference sequence). The CDR3 runs 16 residues. The CDR3 here is CASSQGSSGHYNEQFF. The CDR3 DNA is TGTGCCAGCAGCCAAGGGTCGAGCGGGCACTACAATGAGCAGTTCTTC.

The chain recombines TRBV6-5 with TRBJ1-1, with a tentative D call TRBD1 (5 bases). Germline V gene sequence: CDR1 MNHEY, CDR2 SVGAGI. Trimming left V 0 bases short and J 4 bases short, with 12 bases between. CDR3 length: 15 amino acids. The CDR3 nucleotides are TGTGCCAGCAGTTACTCGGGACTGATGGGCACTGAAGCTTTCTTT. This translates into CASSYSGLMGTEAFF.

V gene TRBV13 combines with J gene TRBJ1-2; D possibly corresponds to TRBD1 (6 bases). V was shortened by 8 bases and J by 3 bases, with 10 bases between the two germline ends. CDR1 and CDR2 (germline): PRHDT, FYEKMQ (reference sequence). CDR3 length: 12 residues. The CDR3 here is CASSRTDYGYTF. Here the CDR3 DNA reads TGTGCCAGCTCCCGGACAGACTATGGCTACACCTTC.

The chain recombines TRBV28 with TRBJ1-1; D ambiguous. Trimming shortened V by 3 bases and J by 0 bases, and 5 bases separated the two germline ends. The CDR3 covers 13 residues. The germline CDR1 and CDR2 sequences are MDHEN and SYDVKM. The CDR3, as DNA: TGTGCCAGCAGTTTTGACTTGAACACTGAAGCTTTCTTT. Residues: CASSFDLNTEAFF.

The V and J genes are TRBV2 and TRBJ2-5, with 7 bases aligning to TRBD1. The trim removed 2 bases at V and 5 bases at J, leaving 5 bases unmatched. The V gene's germline CDR1 is SNHLY and CDR2 FYNNEI. This CDR3 region has 14 residues. The CDR3 reads CASSETQGQETQYF. The DNA for the CDR3 is TGTGCCAGCAGTGAAACACAGGGACAGGAGACCCAGTACTTC. Full variable domain (rest looked up from reference TRBV2 and TRBJ2-5): EPEVTQTPSHQVTQMGQEVILRCVPISNHLYFYWYRQILGQKVEFLVSFYNNEISEKSEIFDDQFSVERPDGSNFTLKIRSTKLEDSAMYFCASSETQGQETQYFGPGTRLLVL.

The gene calls are TRBV27 and TRBJ2-3; possible D gene TRBD1, 5 bases. The V and J ends lost 3 bases and 3 bases respectively, with 10 bases between them. The CDR3 runs to 14 residues. The germline gives CDR1 MNHEY, CDR2 SMNVEV (reference sequence). In DNA, the CDR3 is TGTGCCAGCAGTTTCGGCAGGGTGACAGATACGCAGTATTTT. Amino acids: CASSFGRVTDTQYF.

The chain links TRBV9 to TRBJ2-3, with no clear D. Per the germline V gene, CDR1 is SGDLS and CDR2 is YYNGEE. This CDR3 region has 15 residues. The ends were cut back, 0 bases at V and 0 bases at J, with 8 bases in the middle. As DNA, the CDR3 is TGTGCCAGCAGCGTAGGGCTTGGTAGCACAGATACGCAGTATTTT. It encodes CASSVGLGSTDTQYF.

The chain is built from TRBV24-1 and TRBJ2-1; D is perhaps TRBD2 (8 bases). Germline assignment: CDR1 KGHDR and CDR2 SFDVKD. V lost 4 bases, J lost 7 bases, and 19 bases lay in between. The CDR3 runs to 16 residues. CDR3 bases: TGTGCCACCAGTGACCTCGGGAGGGGGCTAGGGAATGAGCAGTTCTTC. Translation: CATSDLGRGLGNEQFF.

This chain joins TRBV2 and TRBJ2-2; 7 bases map to TRBD2. V shed 5 bases and J 6 bases; nucleotides not matched to a gene: 3. The CDR3 runs 13 residues. Germline V gene sequence: CDR1 SNHLY, CDR2 FYNNEI. CDR3 DNA: TGTGCCAGCAGTCTTGGGGGGGCCGGGGAGCTGTTTTTT. Translation: CASSLGGAGELFF.

The chain has TRBV7-8 and TRBJ2-1; the D gene is possibly TRBD2 (5 bases). In germline, CDR1 is SGHVS, CDR2 FQNEAQ. The CDR3 runs to 13 residues. V lost 4 bases and J 9 bases, leaving 13 bases between the germline ends. The CDR3 nucleotides read TGTGCCAGCAGCTCTGGAGGTTTTAGTGAGCAGTTCTTC. Its translation: CASSSGGFSEQFF.